This TCR beta chain comes out of a study of stem cell transplantation in POMP-related autoinflammatory disease. About the study: Before transplant, CD4+ T cells skewed naive and CD8+ proportions were low. Whole-study findings and limits: Unique TRB V-J gene pairings were limited in number in patients with PRAID. PRAID patients trended toward lower TRB diversity and higher clonality in all analyzed T-cell subsets.

Using immunoSEQ multiplex PCR, the repertoire was profiled, and TCRdb retains in-frame clones only, with some absent. The repertoire holds around 9,000 clones, with roughly 92% as singletons. As for this clone: Its antigen is still unknown.

Germline CDR1 reads LNHDA; CDR2 reads SQIVND (reference sequence). V shed 4 bases and J shed 7 bases, with 17 bases lying between them. The length of the CDR3 is 15 residues. This clonotype was obtained from a human donor with POMP-related autoinflammation and immune dysregulation (PRAID). The input for sequencing was CD8+ T cells from PBMCs, taken before stem cell transplantation. The rearrangement joins TRBV19 to TRBJ2-1; tentative D call: TRBD2 (6 bases). The CDR3 reads CASSTGRWGRNEQFF. In nucleotides, the CDR3 is TGTGCCAGTAGTACCGGCAGGTGGGGGAGGAATGAGCAGTTCTTC.